The present TCR beta chain was sequenced within a study of blood T cell repertoires in COVID-19. Looking at the study overall: Acute and convalescent COVID-19 specimens originated in the United States, Italy and Spain. Sample material is recorded as cDNA or gDNA derived from T cells, B-cell-depleted T cells, or PBMCs.

The germline V and J ends were trimmed by 5 bases and 4 bases, with 9 bases remaining between them. CDR1 and CDR2 from the germline V gene are LGHDT and YNNKEL (reference sequence). The CDR3 runs 14 residues. Source study methods: Reference gene primer amplification gave nucleated cell count estimates. Generated by immunoSEQ multiplex PCR, the TCRdb table keeps only in-frame clones and is missing some. V, J and clone size were drawn from that table, and D and trimming were deduced from the DNA. The sample holds tens of thousands of clones, roughly 84% seen once. Sequenced material: peripheral blood. The V call is TRBV3-1 (or the pseudogene TRBV3-2), the J call TRBJ1-6, with D tentatively TRBD1 (5 bases). This receptor was identified in a woman in her sixties or seventies in a cohort sampled during active COVID-19. The CDR3 sequence is CASSLDTYNSPLHF. The CDR3 region has the DNA TGTGCCAGCAGCTTGGACACGTATAATTCACCCCTCCACTTT.